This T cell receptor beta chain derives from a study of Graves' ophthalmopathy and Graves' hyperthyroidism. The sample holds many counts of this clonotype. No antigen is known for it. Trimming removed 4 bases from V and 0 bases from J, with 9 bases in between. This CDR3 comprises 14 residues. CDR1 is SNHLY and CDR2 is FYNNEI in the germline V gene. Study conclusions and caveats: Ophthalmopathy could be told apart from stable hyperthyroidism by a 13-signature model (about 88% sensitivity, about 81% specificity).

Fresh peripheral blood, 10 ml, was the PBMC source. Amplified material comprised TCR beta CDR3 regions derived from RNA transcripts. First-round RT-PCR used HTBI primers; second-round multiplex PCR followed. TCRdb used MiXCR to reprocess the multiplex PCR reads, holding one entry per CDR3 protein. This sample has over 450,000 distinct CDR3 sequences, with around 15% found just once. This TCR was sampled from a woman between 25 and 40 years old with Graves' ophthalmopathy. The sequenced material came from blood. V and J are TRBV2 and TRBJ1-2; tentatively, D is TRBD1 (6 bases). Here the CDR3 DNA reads TGTGCCAGCAGTGGACAGGAATCTAACTATGGCTACACCTTC. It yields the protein CASSGQESNYGYTF.